This entry lists 9 T cell receptor beta chains sequenced from one sample in a study of untreated major depressive disorder. The assay was immunoSEQ multiplex PCR, and TCRdb's table has in-frame clones only and misses some. The table includes about 21,000 clones, roughly 91% detected once. The sequenced sample consisted of CD4+ T cells from PBMCs. These receptors came from a woman between 40 and 55 years old in good health.

This rearrangement joins TRBV6-1 to TRBJ1-1; D call uncertain. Germline V CDR1 and CDR2: MNHNS, SASEGT. V lost 7 bases to trimming and J lost 1 base, with 13 bases between them. The CDR3 covers 14 residues. The CDR3: CASIIDRGNTEAFF. CDR3 DNA sequence: TGTGCCAGCATCATAGACCGGGGGAACACTGAAGCTTTCTTT.

The chain has TRBV10-3 and TRBJ2-5; either TRBD1 or TRBD2 may fit D (5 bases each). V was clipped by 6 bases and J by 2 bases, with 16 bases between them. The CDR3 totals 15 residues. Germline V CDR1 and CDR2: ENHRY, SYGVKD. The CDR3 sequence: CAIRSGTVLQETQYF. CDR3 coding DNA: TGTGCCATCAGGTCCGGGACGGTGTTGCAAGAGACCCAGTACTTC.

This clone occurred once. V is TRBV2 and J is TRBJ2-1; TRBD2 might be the D (5 bases). The germline V gene encodes CDR1 SNHLY and CDR2 FYNNEI. This CDR3 spans 16 amino acids. Between the trimmed V and J ends, which lost 1 base and 3 bases, there was a span of 13 bases. Here the CDR3 reads CASSEDGLNLYNEQFF. CDR3 nucleotides: TGTGCCAGCAGTGAAGATGGACTCAACCTCTACAATGAGCAGTTCTTC. Full variable domain (missing parts from reference TRBV2 and TRBJ2-1): EPEVTQTPSHQVTQMGQEVILRCVPISNHLYFYWYRQILGQKVEFLVSFYNNEISEKSEIFDDQFSVERPDGSNFTLKIRSTKLEDSAMYFCASSEDGLNLYNEQFFGPGTRLTVL.

The rearrangement links TRBV28 to TRBJ1-5; the D is unclear. The CDR3 totals 10 residues. Germline V gene lookup returns CDR1 MDHEN and CDR2 SYDVKM. With 7 bases removed from V and 5 bases from J, the gap between germline ends came to 3 bases. Written as DNA, the CDR3 is TGTGCCAGCAATGATCAGCCCCAGCATTTT. It is translated as CASNDQPQHF.

The chain recombines TRBV7-9 with TRBJ2-1; D is uncertain. Trimming took 3 bases from V and 8 from J, leaving 11 bases between them. Germline CDR1 SEHNR, CDR2 FQNEAQ (reference sequence). This CDR3 has 13 amino acids. CDR3 in DNA: TGTGCCAGCAGCTTGATGGTTGGTGATGAGCAGTTCTTC. Protein product: CASSLMVGDEQFF. The full variable domain, with the rest looked up from reference TRBV7-9 and TRBJ2-1, is DTGVSQNPRHKITKRGQNVTFRCDPISEHNRLYWYRQTLGQGPEFLTYFQNEAQLEKSRLLSDRFSAERPKGSFSTLEIQRTEQGDSAMYLCASSLMVGDEQFFGPGTRLTVL.

Here the CDR3 reads CASRSDRNANTGELFF. In DNA form, the CDR3 reads TGCGCCAGCAGGAGCGACAGAAACGCGAACACCGGGGAGCTGTTTTTT. The chain uses TRBV5-1 and TRBJ2-2; D perhaps matches TRBD1 (5 bases). This CDR3 comprises 16 residues. V was cut by 5 bases and J by 0 bases, with 14 bases left in between. CDR1 is SGHRS and CDR2 is YFSETQ in the germline V gene.

The chain couples TRBV6-5 to TRBJ1-6; D is ambiguous. The germline CDR1 and CDR2 sequences are MNHEY and SVGAGI. The CDR3 contains 12 residues. Trimming took off 6 bases at V and 9 bases at J, with 9 bases between the two ends. For the CDR3, the DNA is TGTGCCAGCAGCCTAGATAGTTCACCCCTCCACTTT. This codes for CASSLDSSPLHF.

This clone occurred once. The V and J genes are TRBV7-2 and TRBJ2-1; unclear D gene. Germline assignment: CDR1 SGHTA and CDR2 FQGNSA. The CDR3 extends over 15 amino acids. V was cut by 6 bases and J by 0 bases, with 12 bases left in between. Here the CDR3 reads CASRPVAPSYNEQFF. The CDR3, as DNA: TGTGCCAGCAGGCCCGTGGCCCCCTCCTACAATGAGCAGTTCTTC.

The gene calls are TRBV4-2 and TRBJ1-5; D gene unclear. The V end lost 4 bases, the J end lost 3 bases, and 16 bases lay between the germline ends. The length of the CDR3 is 16 residues. Germline assignment: CDR1 LGHNA and CDR2 YNFKEQ. CDR3 sequence (DNA): TGTGCCAGCAGCCTGGACCCGGGCACAATCAATCAGCCCCAGCATTTT. Protein: CASSLDPGTINQPQHF.